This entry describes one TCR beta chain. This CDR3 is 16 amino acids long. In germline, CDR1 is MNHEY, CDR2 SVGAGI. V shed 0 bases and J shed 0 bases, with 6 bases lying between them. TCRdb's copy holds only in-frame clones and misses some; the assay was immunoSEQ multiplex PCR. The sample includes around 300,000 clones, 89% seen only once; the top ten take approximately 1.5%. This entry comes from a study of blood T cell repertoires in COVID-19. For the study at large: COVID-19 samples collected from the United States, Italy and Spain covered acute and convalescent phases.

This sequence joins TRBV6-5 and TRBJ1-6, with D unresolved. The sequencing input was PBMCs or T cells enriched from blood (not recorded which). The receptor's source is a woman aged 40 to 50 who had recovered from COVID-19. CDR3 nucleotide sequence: TGTGCCAGCAGTTACTCGTTCCGCTCCTATAATTCACCCCTCCACTTT. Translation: CASSYSFRSYNSPLHF.